This T cell receptor beta chain came from a study of T-cell reconstitution after alpha-beta-depleted transplantation in children. V lost 8 bases and J lost 2, with 25 bases in between. The CDR3 is 16 amino acids. In germline, CDR1 is GTSNPN, CDR2 SVGIG (reference sequence). This clonotype appeared many times. Its target is not known. As it was prepared, the TCRbeta library received unique molecular identifiers. TCRdb used MiXCR to reprocess the PCR reads, holding one entry per CDR3 protein. This table has 30,000 or so distinct CDR3 sequences, around 7% appearing once. Study results and limitations: Surviving recipient T cells and thymic progenitors produced the high day-60 TCRbeta diversity seen in some patients. Several hundred expanded graft clones reportedly supplied alpha-beta T cells about two months after transplant.

V is TRBV30 and J is TRBJ2-7; tentatively, D is TRBD1 (5 bases). Source: peripheral blood, taken 60 days after TCRalphabeta/CD19-depleted stem cell transplant. The clonotype was recovered from a child under two years old who had a stem cell transplant for acute myeloid leukemia, so the T cells may come from the graft donor. The DNA of the CDR3 is TGTGCCGAAATCCCCTTTGACAGCAGCAATACCTACGAGCAGTACTTC. Protein: CAEIPFDSSNTYEQYF. Supplemented by reference TRBV30 and TRBJ2-7, the full variable domain reads SQTIHQWPATLVQPVGSPLSLECTVEGTSNPNLYWYRQAAGRGLQLLFYSVGIGQISSEVPQNLSASRPQDRQFILSSKKLLLSDSGFYLCAEIPFDSSNTYEQYFGPGTRLTVT.